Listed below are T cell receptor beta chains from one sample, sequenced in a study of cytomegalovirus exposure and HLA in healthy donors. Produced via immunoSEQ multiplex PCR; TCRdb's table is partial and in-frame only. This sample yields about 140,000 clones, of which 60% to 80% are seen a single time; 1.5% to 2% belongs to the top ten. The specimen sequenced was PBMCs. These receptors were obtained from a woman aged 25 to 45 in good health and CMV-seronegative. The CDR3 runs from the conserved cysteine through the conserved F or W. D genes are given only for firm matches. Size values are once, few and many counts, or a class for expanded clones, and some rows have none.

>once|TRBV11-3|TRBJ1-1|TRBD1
CASSNKGTGGTEAFF
TGTGCCAGCAGCAACAAGGGGACAGGCGGAACTGAAGCTTTCTTT
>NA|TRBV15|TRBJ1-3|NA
CATTPTGSSGNTIYF
TGTGCCACCACCCCCACCGGGAGCTCTGGAAACACCATATATTTT
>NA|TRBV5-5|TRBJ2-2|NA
CASSFLGDTGELFF
TGTGCCAGCAGCTTTTTAGGGGACACCGGGGAGCTGTTTTTT
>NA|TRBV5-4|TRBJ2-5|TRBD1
CASSSGQAQETQYF
TGTGCCAGCAGCTCGGGACAGGCACAAGAGACCCAGTACTTC
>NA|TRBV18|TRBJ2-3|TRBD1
CASSPRQGGNTDTQYF
TGTGCCAGCTCACCACGACAGGGGGGAAACACAGATACGCAGTATTTT
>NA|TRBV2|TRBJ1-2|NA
CANRPGHNSNYGYTF
TGTGCCAACCGGCCGGGACATAACTCTAACTATGGCTACACCTTC
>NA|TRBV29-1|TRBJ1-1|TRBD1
CSAGDRQAFF
TGCAGCGCCGGGGACAGGCAAGCTTTCTTT
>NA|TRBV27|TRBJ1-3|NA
CASSLNTYSGNTIYF
TGTGCCAGCAGTTTAAATACTTACTCTGGAAACACCATATATTTT
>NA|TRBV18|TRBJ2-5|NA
CASSPSQGPTETQYF
TGTGCCAGCTCACCCTCGCAGGGGCCCACAGAGACCCAGTACTTC
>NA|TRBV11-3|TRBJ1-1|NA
CASSDRDTGKNTEAFF
TGTGCCAGCAGCGACCGGGACACGGGTAAGAACACTGAAGCTTTCTTT
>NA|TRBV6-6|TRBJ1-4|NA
CASSYSWGELFF
TGTGCCAGCAGTTACTCATGGGGGGAACTGTTTTTT
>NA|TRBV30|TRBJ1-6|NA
CAWSVDPGNSPLHF
TGTGCCTGGAGTGTGGACCCAGGGAATTCACCCCTCCACTTT
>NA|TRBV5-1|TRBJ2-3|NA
CASSLGQLGTDTQYF
TGCGCCAGCAGCTTGGGACAGCTAGGCACAGATACGCAGTATTTT
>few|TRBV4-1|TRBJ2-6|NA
CASSQDQGMSGANVLTF
TGCGCCAGCAGCCAAGATCAGGGGATGTCTGGGGCCAACGTCCTGACTTTC
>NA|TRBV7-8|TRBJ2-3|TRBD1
CASSPRTGDGTDTQYF
TGTGCCAGCAGCCCCCGGACAGGGGACGGCACAGATACGCAGTATTTT
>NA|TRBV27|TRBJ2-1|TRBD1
CATRQGASYNEQFF
TGTGCCACCCGACAGGGGGCATCCTACAATGAGCAGTTCTTC
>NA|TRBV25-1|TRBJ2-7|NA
CASSFFGQGKNEQYF
TGTGCCAGCAGTTTTTTTGGGCAGGGGAAGAACGAGCAGTACTTC
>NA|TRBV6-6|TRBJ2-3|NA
CASLKRQAATDTQYF
TGTGCCAGCCTCAAGAGACAGGCAGCCACAGATACGCAGTATTTT
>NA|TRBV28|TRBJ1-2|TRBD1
CASSSGQGAFGYTF
TGTGCCAGCAGTTCGGGACAGGGGGCGTTTGGCTACACCTTC
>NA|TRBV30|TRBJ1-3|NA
CAWSVRAPVNTIYF
TGTGCCTGGAGTGTTCGCGCGCCGGTAAACACCATATATTTT
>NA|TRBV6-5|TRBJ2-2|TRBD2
CASSYRRGDSGELFF
TGTGCCAGCAGTTACAGGCGGGGGGACTCCGGGGAGCTGTTTTTT
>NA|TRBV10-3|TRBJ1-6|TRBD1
CAISGSGGNSPLHF
TGTGCCATCAGTGGATCAGGGGGCAATTCACCCCTCCACTTT
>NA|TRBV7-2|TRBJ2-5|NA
CASSLALPAGTQYF
TGTGCCAGCAGCTTAGCGCTTCCTGCGGGGACCCAGTACTTC
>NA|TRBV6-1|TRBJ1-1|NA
CASSVKVANTEAFF
TGTGCCAGCAGTGTGAAGGTAGCGAACACTGAAGCTTTCTTT
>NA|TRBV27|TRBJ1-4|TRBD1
CASSRQGTNEKLFF
TGTGCCAGCAGTCGACAGGGGACTAATGAAAAACTGTTTTTT
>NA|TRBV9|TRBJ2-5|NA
CASSVGGSQETQYF
TGTGCCAGCAGCGTAGGAGGCAGCCAAGAGACCCAGTACTTC
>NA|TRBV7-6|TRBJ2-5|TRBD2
CASSLTGTRQETQYF
TGTGCCAGCAGCTTGACCGGGACTAGACAAGAGACCCAGTACTTC
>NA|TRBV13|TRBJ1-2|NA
CASSLGSGNYGYTF
TGTGCCAGCAGCTTAGGGTCAGGTAACTATGGCTACACCTTC
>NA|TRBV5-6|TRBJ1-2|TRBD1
CASRGQGGDYGYTF
TGTGCCAGCAGAGGACAGGGAGGAGACTATGGCTACACCTTC
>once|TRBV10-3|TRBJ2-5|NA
CAINKGVEETQYF
TGTGCCATCAACAAGGGAGTTGAAGAGACCCAGTACTTC
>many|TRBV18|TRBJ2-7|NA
CASSPLAGQGGPYEQYF
TGTGCCAGCTCACCGCTTGCCGGACAGGGAGGGCCCTACGAGCAGTACTTC
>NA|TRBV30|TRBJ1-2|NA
CAWRSNYGYTF
TGTGCCTGGAGAAGCAACTATGGCTACACCTTC
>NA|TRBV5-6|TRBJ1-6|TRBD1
CASSSSRDRWGSPLHF
TGTGCCAGCAGCTCCTCCCGGGACAGATGGGGTTCACCCCTCCACTTT
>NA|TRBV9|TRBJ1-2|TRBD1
CASSVGTGKIIYGYTF
TGTGCCAGCAGCGTAGGGACAGGGAAGATAATCTATGGCTACACCTTC
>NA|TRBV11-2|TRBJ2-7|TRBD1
CASSLGQGHEQYF
TGTGCCAGCAGCTTAGGACAGGGCCACGAGCAGTACTTC
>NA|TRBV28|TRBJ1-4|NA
CASSLGRGREKLFF
TGTGCCAGCAGTTTAGGAAGGGGTAGGGAAAAACTGTTTTTT
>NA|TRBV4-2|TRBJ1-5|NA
CASSQGQEGNQPQHF
TGTGCCAGCAGCCAAGGACAGGAGGGCAATCAGCCCCAGCATTTT
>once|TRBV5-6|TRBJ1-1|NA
CASSLKNFPDTEAFF
TGTGCCAGCAGCTTGAAGAACTTCCCGGACACTGAAGCTTTCTTT
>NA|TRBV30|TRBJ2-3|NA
CAWGSIRADTQYF
TGTGCCTGGGGATCGATCAGGGCAGATACGCAGTATTTT
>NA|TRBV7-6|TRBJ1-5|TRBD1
CASSPSTGGYQPQHF
TGTGCCAGCAGCCCTTCGACAGGGGGATATCAGCCCCAGCATTTT
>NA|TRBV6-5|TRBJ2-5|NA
CASSLGRRKETQYF
TGTGCCAGCAGCCTTGGACGGAGGAAAGAGACCCAGTACTTC
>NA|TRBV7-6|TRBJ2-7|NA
CASSFPNSYEQYF
TGTGCCAGCAGCTTTCCGAACAGCTACGAGCAGTACTTC
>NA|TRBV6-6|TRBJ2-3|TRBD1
CASRGLGTGTDTQYF
TGTGCCAGCAGGGGATTGGGGACAGGCACAGATACGCAGTATTTT
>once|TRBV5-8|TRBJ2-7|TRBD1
CASSPGQGHEQYF
TGTGCCAGCAGCCCGGGACAGGGTCACGAGCAGTACTTC
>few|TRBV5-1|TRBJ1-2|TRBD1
CASSSTGGVYGYTF
TGCGCCAGCAGCTCGACAGGGGGGGTCTATGGCTACACCTTC
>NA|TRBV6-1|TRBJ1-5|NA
CASRWPGGQPQHF
TGTGCCAGCAGGTGGCCGGGGGGTCAGCCCCAGCATTTT
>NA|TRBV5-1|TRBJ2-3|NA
CVSSLEGPDTTDTQYF
TGCGTCAGCAGCTTGGAGGGGCCGGATACGACAGATACGCAGTATTTT
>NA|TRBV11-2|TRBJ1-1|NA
CASSNLGRGAEAFF
TGTGCCAGCAGCAATCTGGGCAGGGGTGCTGAAGCTTTCTTT
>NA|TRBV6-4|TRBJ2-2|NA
CASSEAGGWSGELFF
TGTGCCAGCAGTGAGGCAGGGGGGTGGTCCGGGGAGCTGTTTTTT
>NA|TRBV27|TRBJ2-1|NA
CASSLYPREGNEQFF
TGTGCCAGCAGTCTGTACCCCAGGGAAGGGAATGAGCAGTTCTTC
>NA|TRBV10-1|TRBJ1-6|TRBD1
CASFSHGTEGPTYNSPLHF
TGCGCCAGCTTTAGCCATGGGACAGAGGGCCCCACTTATAATTCACCCCTCCACTTT
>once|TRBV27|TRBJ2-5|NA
CASSWDSQETQYF
TGTGCCAGCAGTTGGGACTCCCAAGAGACCCAGTACTTC
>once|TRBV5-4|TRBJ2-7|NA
CASRSAGPGRQYF
TGTGCCAGCAGGTCGGCGGGACCTGGGCGGCAGTACTTC
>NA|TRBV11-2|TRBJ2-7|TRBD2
CASSLDRLSGGPYEQYF
TGTGCCAGCAGCTTAGATCGATTGAGCGGGGGCCCCTACGAGCAGTACTTC